The 18 T cell receptor beta chains presented below share a single source sample, sequenced in a study of cytomegalovirus exposure and HLA in healthy donors. TCRdb keeps only in-frame clones here, not all; method: immunoSEQ multiplex PCR. The sample consists of a few hundred thousand clones, 70% to 90% of them appearing once. Sequenced: PBMCs. These receptors all come from a woman under 30 in good health and CMV-seronegative.

The rearrangement links TRBV9 to TRBJ1-1; D is undetermined. The CDR3 length is 14 residues. CDR1 is SGDLS and CDR2 is YYNGEE in the germline V gene. V was cut by 4 bases and J by 0 bases, with 10 bases left in between. The CDR3 region has the DNA TGTGCCAGCAGCCCCTCAAACATGAACACTGAAGCTTTCTTT. Translation gives CASSPSNMNTEAFF.

V gene TRBV23-1 combines with J gene TRBJ1-5; no reliable D call. TRBV23-1 is an open reading frame whose function is uncertain. The CDR3 is 14 amino acids. Trimming cost V 6 bases and J 0 bases, with 9 bases left between them. The CDR3 DNA is TGCGCCAGCAGGAACGGTAGTAGCAATCAGCCCCAGCATTTT. This translates into CASRNGSSNQPQHF.

This clone was counted between two and nine times. The chain joins TRBV2 to TRBJ2-7, with TRBD1 matching 7 bases. V gave up 2 bases and J gave up 1 base; unmatched junction bases: 2. This CDR3 is built from 14 residues. Germline lookup yields CDR1 SNHLY and CDR2 FYNNEI. CDR3 in amino acids: CASSEPGQSYEQYF. In nucleotides, the CDR3 is TGTGCCAGCAGTGAACCGGGACAGTCCTACGAGCAGTACTTC.

The chain is built from TRBV19 and TRBJ2-1; 11 bases agree with TRBD2. V shed 6 bases and J 8 bases; nucleotides not matched to a gene: 6. Germline CDR1 is LNHDA and CDR2 is SQIVND (reference sequence). This CDR3 has 14 residues. Here the CDR3 reads CASRVAGGPHEQFF. The DNA of the CDR3 is TGTGCCAGTAGGGTAGCGGGAGGGCCACATGAGCAGTTCTTC.

The chain carries TRBV14 and TRBJ2-1; 12 bases are a match to TRBD1. Per the germline V gene, CDR1 is SGHDN and CDR2 is FVKESK. Germline trimming cut 4 bases from V and 6 bases from J; bases unmatched to any gene: 7. The CDR3 has 16 residues. This CDR3 reads CASSLEPGQGANEQFF. Here the CDR3 DNA reads TGTGCCAGCAGCCTAGAACCGGGACAGGGGGCCAATGAGCAGTTCTTC.

The CDR3 bases are TGTGCCAGCAGTTTAACCCCGGGACTCGGCGAGGACGAGCAGTACTTC. This sequence encodes CASSLTPGLGEDEQYF. This sequence joins TRBV27 and TRBJ2-7; possible D gene TRBD2, 6 bases. The CDR3 runs 16 residues. The germline V gene encodes CDR1 MNHEY and CDR2 SMNVEV (reference sequence). V lost 2 bases and J 5 bases, leaving 19 bases between the germline ends.

This chain connects TRBV27 to TRBJ2-1; perhaps TRBD2 as D (5 bases). Trimming shortened V by 5 bases and J by 4 bases, and 21 bases separated the two germline ends. CDR1 is MNHEY, CDR2 SMNVEV, per germline (reference sequence). The CDR3 extends over 17 amino acids. CDR3 nucleotide sequence: TGTGCCAGCAGTCTCACCTGGGGTGTCGGCGGGTACAATGAGCAGTTCTTC. Its protein product is CASSLTWGVGGYNEQFF.

This chain uses TRBV27 with TRBJ2-3, with 9 nucleotides matching TRBD1. The V and J ends lost 6 bases and 6 bases, in that order; junction bases with no gene match: 16. This CDR3 comprises 17 residues. Germline V gene sequence: CDR1 MNHEY, CDR2 SMNVEV (reference sequence). CDR3 nucleotides: TGTGCCAGCAGGCCCCTCGGGACAGGGAGTCCGGTGGATACGCAGTATTTT. It specifies CASRPLGTGSPVDTQYF.

This clone turned up a few times. This chain connects TRBV5-1 to TRBJ1-2; D might be TRBD1 (5 bases). This CDR3 is built from 14 residues. Trimming left V 4 bases short and J 1 base short, with 11 bases between. Germline V CDR1 and CDR2: SGHRS, YFSETQ. As DNA, the CDR3 is TGCGCCAGCAGCCCGACAGTTTTTAACTATGGCTACACCTTC. This codes for CASSPTVFNYGYTF.

This clone has more than one count but fewer than ten. V gene TRBV15 combines with J gene TRBJ1-5; D call uncertain. The V and J ends lost 0 bases and 3 bases respectively, with 12 bases between them. Germline assignment: CDR1 LNHNV and CDR2 YYDKDF (reference sequence). CDR3 size: 16 residues. CDR3 region: CATSRDSGWTNQPQHF. DNA of the CDR3: TGTGCCACCAGCAGAGATAGCGGATGGACCAATCAGCCCCAGCATTTT.

The V call is TRBV2, the J call TRBJ2-7; D may be TRBD1 (5 bases). This CDR3 spans 14 amino acids. V was pared by 3 bases and J by 5 bases, with 14 bases between. Germline V gene sequence: CDR1 SNHLY, CDR2 FYNNEI. The DNA of the CDR3 is TGTGCCAGCAGTGACCGCCAGGGAACGAACGAGCAGTACTTC. It translates to CASSDRQGTNEQYF.

The chain has TRBV7-2 and TRBJ1-3; 11 bases are a match to TRBD1. The CDR3 runs 15 residues. The J segment lost 3 bases and the V segment lost 5 bases, leaving 3 bases of the junction unmatched. The germline CDR1 and CDR2 sequences are SGHTA and FQGNSA. The CDR3 region has the DNA TGTGCCAGCAGCCCGGGACAGGGGGGTGGAAACACCATATATTTT. It codes for CASSPGQGGGNTIYF.

In nucleotides, the CDR3 is TGTGCCAGCAGCCGACTAGCGGGGAACACCGGGGAGCTGTTTTTT. Its translation is CASSRLAGNTGELFF. The J gene is TRBJ2-2, the V gene TRBV5-6; 10 bases are a match to TRBD2. There are 15 residues in the CDR3. The germline V gene encodes CDR1 SGHDT and CDR2 YYEEEE. Trimming cost V 4 bases and J 1 base; bases outside gene matches: 1.

This clone was picked up a small number of times. The rearrangement uses TRBV2 and TRBJ1-5; possible D gene TRBD1, 6 bases. CDR3 length: 14 residues. Germline-derived CDR1 and CDR2 are SNHLY and FYNNEI. The germline V and J ends were trimmed by 1 base and 7 bases, with 11 bases remaining between them. CDR3 DNA: TGTGCCAGCAGTGAAGAGGCGGGGGGCCAGCCCCAGCATTTT. Translated, it gives CASSEEAGGQPQHF.

V and J are TRBV27 and TRBJ1-2; D perhaps matches TRBD1 (5 bases). With 6 bases removed from V and 4 bases from J, the gap between germline ends came to 18 bases. The CDR3 consists of 15 residues. Germline assignment: CDR1 MNHEY and CDR2 SMNVEV (reference sequence). CDR3 amino acids: CASRPGGVGTYGYTF. CDR3 sequence (DNA): TGTGCCAGCAGACCCGGCGGGGTGGGGACCTATGGCTACACCTTC.

This chain connects TRBV7-2 to TRBJ2-7; a weak D match, TRBD1 (6 bases). From germline, CDR1 is SGHTA and CDR2 FQGNSA. With 1 base removed from V and 2 bases from J, the gap between germline ends came to 12 bases. This CDR3 contains 15 residues. The chain's CDR3 is CASSLVQTGPYEQYF. CDR3 nucleotides: TGTGCCAGCAGCTTAGTTCAAACAGGGCCCTACGAGCAGTACTTC.

This sequence joins TRBV5-4 and TRBJ2-1; 14 bases line up with TRBD2. Germline assignment: CDR1 SGHNT and CDR2 YYREEE (reference sequence). This CDR3 has 16 amino acids. The junction had 8 bases not matched to a gene; V was cut back by 4 bases and J by 8 bases. DNA for the CDR3: TGTGCCAGCAGCCTCGGACTAGCGGGAGGTAACGATGAGCAGTTCTTC. It encodes CASSLGLAGGNDEQFF. The full variable domain, rest sourced from reference TRBV5-4 and TRBJ2-1, is ETGVTQSPTHLIKTRGQQVTLRCSSQSGHNTVSWYQQALGQGPQFIFQYYREEENGRGNFPPRFSGLQFPNYSSELNVNALELDDSALYLCASSLGLAGGNDEQFFGPGTRLTVL.

This chain uses TRBV2 with TRBJ1-2; 7 bases are shared with TRBD1. The CDR3 length is 12 residues. Losses at the gene ends were 5 bases for V and 8 bases for J; bases not matched to a gene: 5. Germline V gene lookup returns CDR1 SNHLY and CDR2 FYNNEI. This chain's CDR3 is CASSTGDWGYTF. The CDR3 region has the DNA TGTGCCAGCAGTACAGGGGACTGGGGCTACACCTTC.